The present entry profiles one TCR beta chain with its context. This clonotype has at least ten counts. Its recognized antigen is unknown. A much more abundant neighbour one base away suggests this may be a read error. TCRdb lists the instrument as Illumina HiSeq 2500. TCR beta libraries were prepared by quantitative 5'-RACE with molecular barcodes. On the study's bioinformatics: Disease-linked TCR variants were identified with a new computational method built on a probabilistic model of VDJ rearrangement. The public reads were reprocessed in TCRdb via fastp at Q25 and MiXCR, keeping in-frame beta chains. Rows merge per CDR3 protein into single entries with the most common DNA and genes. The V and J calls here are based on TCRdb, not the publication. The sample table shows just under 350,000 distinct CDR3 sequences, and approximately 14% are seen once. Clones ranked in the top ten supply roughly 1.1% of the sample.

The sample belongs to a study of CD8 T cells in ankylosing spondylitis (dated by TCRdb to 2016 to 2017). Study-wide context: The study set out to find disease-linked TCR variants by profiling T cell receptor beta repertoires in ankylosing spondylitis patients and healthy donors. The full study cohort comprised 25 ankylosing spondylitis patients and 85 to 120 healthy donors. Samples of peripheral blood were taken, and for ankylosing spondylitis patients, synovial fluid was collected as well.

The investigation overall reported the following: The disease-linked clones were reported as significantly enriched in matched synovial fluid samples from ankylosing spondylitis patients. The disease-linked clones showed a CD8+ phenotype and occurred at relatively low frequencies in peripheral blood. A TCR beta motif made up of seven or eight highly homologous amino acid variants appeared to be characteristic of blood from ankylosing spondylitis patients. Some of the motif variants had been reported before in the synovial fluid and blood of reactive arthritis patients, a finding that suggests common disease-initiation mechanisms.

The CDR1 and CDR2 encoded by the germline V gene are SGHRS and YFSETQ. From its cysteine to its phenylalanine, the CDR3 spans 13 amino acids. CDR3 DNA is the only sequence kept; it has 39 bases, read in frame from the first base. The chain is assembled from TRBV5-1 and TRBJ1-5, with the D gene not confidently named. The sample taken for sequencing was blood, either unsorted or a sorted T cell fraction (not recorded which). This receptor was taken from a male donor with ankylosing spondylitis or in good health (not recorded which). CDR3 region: CASSLGENQPQHF. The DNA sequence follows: TGTGCCAGCAGTTTAGGAGAGAATCAGCCCCAGCATTTT.